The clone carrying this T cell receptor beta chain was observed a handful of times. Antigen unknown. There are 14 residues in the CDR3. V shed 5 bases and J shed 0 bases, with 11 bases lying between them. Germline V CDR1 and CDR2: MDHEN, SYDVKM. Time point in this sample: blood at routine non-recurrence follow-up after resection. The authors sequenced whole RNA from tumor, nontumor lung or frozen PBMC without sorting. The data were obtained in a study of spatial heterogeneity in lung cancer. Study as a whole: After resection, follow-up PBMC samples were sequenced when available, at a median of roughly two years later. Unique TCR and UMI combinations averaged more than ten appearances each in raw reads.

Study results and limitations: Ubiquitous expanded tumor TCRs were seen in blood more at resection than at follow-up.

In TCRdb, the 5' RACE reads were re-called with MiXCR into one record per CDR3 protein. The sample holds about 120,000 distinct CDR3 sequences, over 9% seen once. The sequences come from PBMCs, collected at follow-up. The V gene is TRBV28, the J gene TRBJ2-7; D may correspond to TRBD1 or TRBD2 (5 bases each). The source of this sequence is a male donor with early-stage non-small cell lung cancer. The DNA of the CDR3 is TGTGCCAGCAGTCCTCGTGGGGGCTCCTACGAGCAGTACTTC. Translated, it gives CASSPRGGSYEQYF.